This TCR beta chain comes out of a study of control samples from healthy donors and cancer patients. With V trimmed by 5 bases and J by 6 bases, 5 bases remained unmatched. This CDR3 has 13 amino acids. The germline V gene encodes CDR1 WSHSY and CDR2 SAAADI. The repertoire was sequenced with immunoSEQ multiplex PCR; TCRdb's copy has only in-frame clones and lacks some. The data hold about 110,000 clones, with about nine tenths observed a single time. This chain links TRBV10-2 with TRBJ2-7; TRBD1 matches 9 bases. This TCR derives from a human donor in good health. The donor label of this sample is uncertain. Source material: blood. This CDR3 reads CASSRGQGLEQYF. CDR3 in DNA: TGCGCCAGCAGTAGGGGACAGGGACTCGAGCAGTACTTC.